This entry features one T cell receptor beta chain sequence. Its cognate antigen is unknown. This sample stems from a study of T cells after posttransplantation cyclophosphamide. Overall study results and limits: Tissue-infiltrating T cells from skin or gut overlapped little with blood T cells.

Germline CDR1 is KGHSH and CDR2 is LQKENI. Trimming at V came to 3 bases and at J to 9 bases, leaving 25 bases not matched to a gene. This CDR3 spans 20 amino acids. Using immunoSEQ multiplex PCR, the repertoire was profiled, and TCRdb retains in-frame clones only, with some absent. The top ten hold 3% to 3.5% of the sample, which has 45,000 or so clones, 85% to 95% seen once. The J gene is TRBJ2-1, the V gene TRBV18, with 8 bases matching TRBD2. Sequences were obtained from PBMCs. The origin of this receptor is a woman aged 45-65 years in good health and a related stem cell transplant donor. The CDR3 is CASSPPRGGHETSVRGEQFF. As DNA, the CDR3 is TGTGCCAGCTCACCGCCACGGGGGGGCCACGAGACTAGCGTTAGGGGTGAGCAGTTCTTC.